One and the same sample provided the 12 T cell receptor beta chains below, sequenced in a study of blood T cell repertoires in COVID-19. Generated by immunoSEQ multiplex PCR, the TCRdb table keeps only in-frame clones and is missing some. The sample carries 230,000 or so clones, around 89% recorded once. The specimen was PBMCs or T cells enriched from blood (not recorded which). These receptors were collected from a woman between 25 and 40 years old who had recovered from COVID-19.

This chain connects TRBV7-2 to TRBJ1-4; 10 nucleotides match TRBD1. Germline values: CDR1 SGHTA, CDR2 FQGNSA. The V and J ends lost 5 bases and 6 bases, in that order; junction bases with no gene match: 3. This CDR3 has 14 amino acids. CDR3 protein: CASSRQGADEKLFF. The CDR3 DNA reads as TGTGCCAGCAGCAGACAGGGGGCGGATGAAAAACTGTTTTTT.

The gene calls are TRBV3-1 (or the pseudogene TRBV3-2) and TRBJ2-5; D unresolved. This CDR3 is 12 amino acids long. Trimming cost V 7 bases and J 7 bases, with 13 bases left between them. CDR1 LGHDT and CDR2 YNNKEL come from the germline V gene (reference sequence). This chain's CDR3 is CASKGGLGTQYF. The CDR3 nucleotides read TGTGCCAGCAAAGGCGGCCTGGGGACCCAGTACTTC.

This sequence joins TRBV11-2 and TRBJ2-1; D is uncertain. CDR1 and CDR2 from the germline V gene are SGHAT and FQNNGV. CDR3 length: 11 amino acids. Between the trimmed V and J ends, which lost 4 bases and 6 bases, there was a span of 4 bases. The CDR3 spells CASSSFNEQFF. CDR3 in DNA: TGTGCCAGCAGCTCTTTCAATGAGCAGTTCTTC.

This chain uses TRBV7-8 with TRBJ1-3, with D uncertain. The CDR3 is made up of 15 amino acids. CDR1 is SGHVS and CDR2 is FQNEAQ in the germline V gene. Trimming pared 0 bases from V and 3 bases from J, leaving 9 bases between. CDR3 DNA: TGTGCCAGCAGCTTAGCCGTAGCGGGTGGAAACACCATATATTTT. Translated: CASSLAVAGGNTIYF. Complete variable domain (other parts from reference TRBV7-8 and TRBJ1-3): GAGVSQSPRYKVAKRGQDVALRCDPISGHVSLFWYQQALGQGPEFLTYFQNEAQLDKSGLPSDRFFAERPEGSVSTLKIQRTQQEDSAVYLCASSLAVAGGNTIYFGEGSWLTVV.

CDR3 DNA: TGTGCCAGCACCAAAGGGGCAGGGGGCTTCTATGGCTACACCTTC. It specifies CASTKGAGGFYGYTF. The rearrangement links TRBV5-8 to TRBJ1-2; 8 nucleotides line up with TRBD1. Germline V CDR1 and CDR2: SGHTS, YDEGEE. The CDR3 runs to 15 residues. V lost 6 bases and J lost 4; bases outside the gene matches: 11.

This chain connects TRBV13 to TRBJ1-2; TRBD1 might be the D (5 bases). V was clipped by 5 bases and J by 6 bases, with 13 bases between them. Per germline, CDR1 PRHDT and CDR2 FYEKMQ (reference sequence). This CDR3 has 13 amino acids. CDR3 sequence: CASSRGGLDGYTF. CDR3 bases: TGTGCCAGCAGCCGGGGGGGACTGGATGGCTACACCTTC.

Only one count was recorded for this clone. The V gene is TRBV7-3, the J gene TRBJ2-1; 12 bases are a match to TRBD1. The CDR3 runs to 15 residues. Germline V lookup: CDR1 SGHTA, CDR2 FQGTGA. V was clipped by 0 bases and J by 10 bases; unmatched bases: 4. Here the CDR3 reads CASSLTGQGAWEQFF. The DNA of the CDR3 is TGTGCCAGCAGCTTAACGGGACAGGGGGCTTGGGAGCAGTTCTTC.

As DNA, the CDR3 is TGTGCCAGCAGCGGGACCGGGACAGGGATCTATGGCTACACCTTC. It yields the protein CASSGTGTGIYGYTF. The chain combines TRBV5-4 with TRBJ1-2; 9 bases match TRBD1. CDR1 is SGHNT and CDR2 is YYREEE in the germline V gene (reference sequence). The CDR3 runs to 15 residues. V gave up 4 bases and J gave up 4 bases; unmatched junction bases: 8.

The J gene is TRBJ1-2, the V gene TRBV7-2; 9 nucleotides align to TRBD1. The junction had 10 bases not matched to a gene; V was cut back by 2 bases and J by 6 bases. The V gene's germline CDR1 is SGHTA and CDR2 FQGNSA. CDR3 length: 16 amino acids. The CDR3 DNA sequence: TGTGCCAGCAGCTTAAGGTCAGGGGACAGGGACGATGGCTACACCTTC. Its protein product is CASSLRSGDRDDGYTF. Drawing the rest from reference TRBV7-2 and TRBJ1-2, the complete variable domain is GAGVSQSPSNKVTEKGKDVELRCDPISGHTALYWYRQSLGQGLEFLIYFQGNSAPDKSGLPSDRFSAERTGGSVSTLTIQRTQQEDSAVYLCASSLRSGDRDDGYTFGSGTRLTVV.

V is TRBV7-2 and J is TRBJ1-2; 7 nucleotides agree with TRBD1. V lost 3 bases and J lost 4; bases outside the gene matches: 11. This CDR3 contains 16 residues. Germline V gene data show CDR1 as SGHTA and CDR2 as FQGNSA. In DNA, the CDR3 is TGTGCCAGCAGCTTGAAGACAGGGCAACCCTCCTATGGCTACACCTTC. This sequence encodes CASSLKTGQPSYGYTF.

This clone was observed once. CDR3 sequence: CASSLAQETQYF. DNA for the CDR3: TGTGCCAGCAGTCTAGCGCAAGAGACCCAGTACTTC. The V call is TRBV6-2 or TRBV6-3, the J call TRBJ2-5, with a possible D match to TRBD2 (6 bases). Germline CDR1 reads MNHEY; CDR2 reads SVGEGT. V lost 5 bases, J lost 2 bases, and 6 bases lay in between. The CDR3 is 12 amino acids.

This clone was recorded once. The rearrangement uses TRBV3-1 (or the pseudogene TRBV3-2) and TRBJ2-3; possible D gene TRBD2, 5 bases. The germline V gene encodes CDR1 LGHDT and CDR2 YNNKEL (reference sequence). The CDR3 consists of 15 residues. V was clipped by 1 base and J by 8 bases, with 16 bases between them. The CDR3 nucleotides are TGTGCCAGCAGCCAAGGTCCGGGGAAGCTAGGTACGCAGTATTTT. It encodes CASSQGPGKLGTQYF.